One sample yielded the 9 T cell receptor beta chains listed below, sequenced in a study of technical replicates of blood from a handful of donors. Only in-frame clones appear in the TCRdb table, and some are missing; sequencing was by immunoSEQ multiplex PCR. The top ten hold 0.2% to 0.25% of the sample, which has approximately 69,000 clones, roughly 96% seen once. The sequenced sample was T cells isolated from PBMCs. The receptors were sampled from a human donor in good health.

This chain connects TRBV5-8 to TRBJ1-1, with D unresolved. Germline CDR1 and CDR2: SGHTS and YDEGEE. The length of the CDR3 is 13 residues. V was shortened by 0 bases and J by 7 bases, with 10 bases between the two germline ends. Here the CDR3 reads CASSLEIGSEAFF. Written as DNA, the CDR3 is TGTGCCAGCAGCTTGGAGATTGGGAGTGAAGCTTTCTTT.

The chain couples TRBV9 to TRBJ1-1; D call uncertain. The V end was cut by 1 base, the J end by 7 bases, with 20 bases between. The CDR3 length is 16 residues. Looked up from germline, CDR1 is SGDLS and CDR2 is YYNGEE. The CDR3 reads CASSVIAWQAEVEAFF. The CDR3 nucleotides are TGTGCCAGCAGCGTAATTGCTTGGCAGGCGGAGGTTGAAGCTTTCTTT.

The chain employs TRBV27 and TRBJ1-5, with TRBD1 as a possible D gene (5 bases). This CDR3 has 16 amino acids. V lost 0 bases to trimming and J lost 1 base, with 10 bases between them. Germline values: CDR1 MNHEY, CDR2 SMNVEV (reference sequence). The CDR3: CASSLSRTPSNQPQHF. CDR3 DNA: TGTGCCAGCAGTTTATCGAGGACACCGAGCAATCAGCCCCAGCATTTT.

In its sample, this clone was seen once. The chain carries TRBV19 and TRBJ1-2; TRBD1 agrees at 10 bases. In germline, CDR1 is LNHDA, CDR2 SQIVND (reference sequence). V was pared by 5 bases and J by 4 bases, with 10 bases of the junction left unmatched. The CDR3 contains 16 residues. For the CDR3, the DNA is TGTGCCAGTAGTCCTACCGGGACAGGGGTGATCTATGGCTACACCTTC. Translation: CASSPTGTGVIYGYTF.

The chain couples TRBV6-1 to TRBJ2-7, with 8 bases that match TRBD2. V was pared by 0 bases and J by 5 bases, with 3 bases of the junction left unmatched. The CDR3 is 14 amino acids. Germline CDR1 reads MNHNS; CDR2 reads SASEGT. The CDR3 coding sequence is TGTGCCAGCAGTGAAGCCGCGGGAGGAAACGAGCAGTACTTC. Translation: CASSEAAGGNEQYF.

The rearrangement joins TRBV4-2 to TRBJ2-2; D is possibly TRBD1 (6 bases). The CDR3 contains 16 residues. Trimming took 1 base from V and 1 from J, leaving 10 bases between them. The germline gives CDR1 LGHNA, CDR2 YNFKEQ. The chain's CDR3 is CASSQGQGQNTGELFF. CDR3 in DNA: TGTGCCAGCAGCCAAGGGCAGGGGCAGAACACCGGGGAGCTGTTTTTT.

V and J are TRBV2 and TRBJ1-3; D ambiguous. Germline CDR1 is SNHLY and CDR2 is FYNNEI. CDR3 size: 15 residues. The germline V and J ends were trimmed by 7 bases and 2 bases, with 15 bases remaining between them. The CDR3 nucleotides are TGTGCCAGCACTCCTAGGAAGGAGGCTGGAAACACCATATATTTT. Its protein product is CASTPRKEAGNTIYF.

This clone was counted a single time. The chain carries TRBV2 and TRBJ2-2; TRBD1 might be the D (6 bases). The CDR3 loop spans 14 amino acids. Trimming took 5 bases from V and 3 from J, leaving 10 bases between them. Germline V gene sequence: CDR1 SNHLY, CDR2 FYNNEI. The CDR3 protein is CASSMYRDTGELFF. The CDR3 region has the DNA TGTGCCAGCAGTATGTACAGGGACACCGGGGAGCTGTTTTTT.

The chain employs TRBV6-1 and TRBJ1-2, with D hard to call. In germline, CDR1 is MNHNS, CDR2 SASEGT. Trimming cost V 4 bases and J 4 bases, with 13 bases left between them. CDR3 size: 14 residues. The CDR3 protein is CASSADDGFYGYTF. The CDR3 DNA follows: TGTGCCAGCAGTGCCGACGACGGGTTCTATGGCTACACCTTC.